This TCR beta chain was observed in a study of blood T cell repertoires in COVID-19. Whole-study context: Nucleic acid was either cDNA or gDNA, and it came from T cells, B-cell-depleted T cells, or PBMCs.

V gave up 6 bases and J gave up 5 bases, with 14 bases separating them. The length of the CDR3 is 14 residues. Germline CDR1 MNHEY, CDR2 SVGAGI. The table came from immunoSEQ multiplex PCR; TCRdb's copy has only in-frame clones and leaves some out. The table includes some 110,000 clones, about nine tenths detected once. The J gene is TRBJ1-3, the V gene TRBV6-5; perhaps TRBD1 as D (6 bases). The sequence was obtained from a man aged 35 to 55 with acute or convalescent COVID-19. The sample comprised peripheral blood. Here the CDR3 DNA reads TGTGCCAGCAGGTCCGCAGGGGTGAGAAACACCATATATTTT. Translated: CASRSAGVRNTIYF.